This is a list of T cell receptor beta chains from one sample in a study of T cell repertoires in cytomegalovirus infection. TCRdb reanalysed the reads using MiXCR and keeps one entry per CDR3 protein. Of around 570,000 distinct CDR3 sequences detected, roughly 42% appear once; the ten largest clones hold 48%. Their cognate antigens are unknown. The input for sequencing was cultured PBMCs, taken from culture after CMV antigen stimulation. The receptors originated from a human donor in good health (CMV status not recorded). Some clones in this sample may be carry-over from other donors' samples. Both conserved end residues are part of each CDR3. Fields, in order: CDR3 length, J gene, clone size, V gene, D gene, CDR3 DNA, CDR3 protein. D genes are given only for firm matches. A clone size is listed for some rows: how often the clone was seen (once, few, many), or a class if it is expanded.

14 TRBJ1-3 . TRBV14 . TGTGCCAGCAGACCCGCGGGCGGTGGAAACACCATATATTTT CASRPAGGGNTIYF
11 TRBJ1-2 . TRBV20-1 TRBD1 TGCAGTGTAACAGGGGAAGGTGGCTACACCTTC CSVTGEGGYTF
14 TRBJ1-1 few TRBV20-1 . TGCAGTGCTGGAAGACAGGAGCTCGGCACTGAAGCTTTCTTT CSAGRQELGTEAFF
14 TRBJ2-3 . TRBV27 . TGTGCCAGCAGTTCTGCGGGGTGGGCAGATACGCAGTATTTT CASSSAGWADTQYF
14 TRBJ2-7 once TRBV20-1 TRBD2 TGCAGTGCCCAAACTAGCGGGAGTTCCTACGAGCAGTACTTC CSAQTSGSSYEQYF
14 TRBJ2-2 . TRBV10-3 . TGTGCCATCAGTCCCGACAGGAACACCGGGGAGCTGTTTTTT CAISPDRNTGELFF
15 TRBJ2-6 . TRBV7-2 . TGTGCCAGCAGCTTAATGCCTGCTGGGGCCAACGTCCTGACTTTC CASSLMPAGANVLTF
15 TRBJ1-3 . TRBV6-1 . TGTGCCAGCAGTGTACAATGGGGCTTCGGAAACACCATATATTTT CASSVQWGFGNTIYF
14 TRBJ2-7 few TRBV2 TRBD1 TGTGCCAGCACCGAAACAGGGGCGAACTACGAGCAGTACTTC CASTETGANYEQYF
15 TRBJ1-4 . TRBV27 . TGTGCCAGCAGCACAGGGACTCTCACTAATGAAAAACTGTTTTTT CASSTGTLTNEKLFF
13 TRBJ2-7 . TRBV7-6 . TGTGCCAGCAACGCGGGCGGAGCCTACGAGCAGTACTTC CASNAGGAYEQYF
15 TRBJ2-7 few TRBV7-2 . TGTGCCAGCAGCTTGCAGTACGGCCCCTCGGGTTGGCAGTACTTC CASSLQYGPSGWQYF
13 TRBJ1-2 . TRBV12-3/TRBV12-4 TRBD1 TGTGCCAGCAGGGGGACAGGGGGTCTTGGCTACACCTTC CASRGTGGLGYTF
15 TRBJ1-1 . TRBV18 . TGTGCCAGCTCCCCGGAACAAGTGGGAAACACTGAAGCTTTCTTT CASSPEQVGNTEAFF
15 TRBJ2-3 few TRBV12-3/TRBV12-4 TRBD2 TGTGCCAGCAGAGTAGCGGGGGACTTCACAGATACGCAGTATTTT CASRVAGDFTDTQYF
16 TRBJ2-7 . TRBV7-2 TRBD2 TGTGCCAGCAGCCGACAAACACTGGGGGGGTTCTACGAGCAGTACTTC CASSRQTLGGFYEQYF
14 TRBJ2-7 . TRBV6-2/TRBV6-3 . TGTGCCAGCCGCCCAGCATGGACCGATTACGAGCAGTACTTC CASRPAWTDYEQYF
15 TRBJ1-4 . TRBV28 . TGTGCCAGCAGTCCAATAGTGGGGATGGGCGAAAAACTGTTTTTT CASSPIVGMGEKLFF
16 TRBJ2-2 . TRBV6-2/TRBV6-3 . TGTGCCAGCAGTTACATGGGAGCGTTAGGCACCGGGGAGCTGTTTTTT CASSYMGALGTGELFF
21 TRBJ1-6 few TRBV28 TRBD1 TGTGCCAGCAGTTTGAGACGCGGGACAGAGATAAAGAGCTCCTATAATTCACCCCTCCACTTT CASSLRRGTEIKSSYNSPLHF
14 TRBJ2-1 . TRBV12-3/TRBV12-4 . TGTGCCAGCAGTTTTAATCCTGAGAGCGATGAGCAGTTCTTC CASSFNPESDEQFF
15 TRBJ2-3 few TRBV7-9 . TGTGCCAGCAGCTTATCGGGTGGACGCACAGATACGCAGTATTTT CASSLSGGRTDTQYF
12 TRBJ2-7 . TRBV11-2 TRBD1 TGTGCCAGCAGCCGGGGACAGGACGAGCAGTACTTC CASSRGQDEQYF
14 TRBJ2-5 . TRBV24-1 TRBD2 TGTGCCACCCGGCCTAGCGGGGGAGGAGGGACCCAGTACTTC CATRPSGGGGTQYF
14 TRBJ2-7 few TRBV7-9 TRBD2 TGTGCCAGCAGCCGAGGCCTAGCGGGAGACGAGCAGTACTTC CASSRGLAGDEQYF
15 TRBJ1-4 . TRBV7-2 . TGTGCCAGCAGCCTCGAGAAGGGGATTGATGAAAAACTGTTTTTT CASSLEKGIDEKLFF
14 TRBJ2-3 few TRBV11-2 TRBD2 TGTGCCAGCAGCTCTAGCGGGAGGGTAGATACGCAGTATTTT CASSSSGRVDTQYF
14 TRBJ2-2 . TRBV6-1 . TGTGCCAGCAGTAGACGGACCAAAGCGGGGGAGCTGTTTTTT CASSRRTKAGELFF
14 TRBJ1-2 few TRBV4-1 . TGCGCCAGCAGCCCGATCGGGACGGAGGGTGGCTACACCTTC CASSPIGTEGGYTF
16 TRBJ2-4 . TRBV12-3/TRBV12-4 TRBD2 TGTGCCAGCAGTTTGGGACTACCCCTGGCCAAAAACATTCAGTACTTC CASSLGLPLAKNIQYF
14 TRBJ2-7 few TRBV7-2 . TGTGCCAGCAGCTTAGGGAGGGTTTCGTACGAGCAGTACTTC CASSLGRVSYEQYF
14 TRBJ1-2 . TRBV6-6 TRBD1 TGTGCCAGCAGTCCCCGGGACAGGGCTCGTGGCTACACCTTC CASSPRDRARGYTF
16 TRBJ2-3 . TRBV5-1 TRBD2 TGCGCCAGCAGCCACGGACTAGCGGGGGGCACAGATACGCAGTATTTT CASSHGLAGGTDTQYF
14 TRBJ2-1 . TRBV7-4 TRBD1 TGTGCCAGCGAAGGGGGCCCCCTTGACAATGAGCAGTTCTTC CASEGGPLDNEQFF
14 TRBJ2-1 . TRBV7-9 TRBD2 TGTGCCAGCAGTCGGGGACTAGGGGTCGGTGAGCAGTTCTTC CASSRGLGVGEQFF
17 TRBJ2-3 . TRBV6-6 TRBD1 TGTGCCAGCAGGGACGACAGGGCTCTTCTCCCCACAGATACGCAGTATTTT CASRDDRALLPTDTQYF
13 TRBJ1-4 . TRBV12-3/TRBV12-4 . TGTGCCAGCAGTACGACAGAAGAGGAAAAACTGTTTTTT CASSTTEEEKLFF
15 TRBJ2-7 . TRBV11-2 . TGTGCCAGCAGCTCCGCTCGGGGCATTCTCTACGAGCAGTACTTC CASSSARGILYEQYF
12 TRBJ2-1 few TRBV29-1 TRBD2 TGCAGCGTTGGTCGGGGGGGAAATGAGCAGTTCTTC CSVGRGGNEQFF
14 TRBJ2-3 . TRBV6-6 TRBD1 TGTGCCAGCAAAGAGACAGGGTGGACAGATACGCAGTATTTT CASKETGWTDTQYF
17 TRBJ2-1 few TRBV20-1 TRBD2 TGCAGTGCTAGAGGGGGGGCCGGGACTAGCGACGACAATGAGCAGTTCTTC CSARGGAGTSDDNEQFF
13 TRBJ2-4 . TRBV12-3/TRBV12-4 . TGTGCCAGCAGGGGGATCGCCAAAAACATTCAGTACTTC CASRGIAKNIQYF
13 TRBJ1-4 . TRBV2 . TGTGCCAGCAGAGGGAGATTGGATGAAAAACTGTTTTTT CASRGRLDEKLFF
12 TRBJ1-1 . TRBV7-6 . TGTGCCAGCAGTTCCGTATGGACTGAAGCTTTCTTT CASSSVWTEAFF
14 TRBJ2-7 . TRBV11-2 . TGTGCCAGCAGCGCCGGACCGCTGGGGTACGAGCAGTACTTC CASSAGPLGYEQYF
16 TRBJ1-5 . TRBV4-2 . TGTGCCAGCAGCCTGTACCTGGGTTATAGCAATCAGCCCCAGCATTTT CASSLYLGYSNQPQHF
14 TRBJ2-4 . TRBV10-3 . TGTGCCATCAGTGAATTCGGGGGAGATGGGATTCAGTACTTC CAISEFGGDGIQYF
14 TRBJ2-1 . TRBV7-2 . TGTGCCAGCAGCTTAGAAGGAAGATACAATGAGCAGTTCTTC CASSLEGRYNEQFF
13 TRBJ2-2 . TRBV20-1 TRBD2 TGCAGTGTCGCGGGGGAGAACACCGGGGAGCTGTTTTTT CSVAGENTGELFF
19 TRBJ2-7 . TRBV6-2/TRBV6-3 TRBD2 TGTGCCAGCAGTTCACCAACCCGGACTAGCGGGAGGTCAAGCTACGAGCAGTACTTC CASSSPTRTSGRSSYEQYF
17 TRBJ1-3 . TRBV7-3 TRBD1 TGTGCCAGCAGCCCCCTGGACAGGGGACGCTCTGGAAACACCATATATTTT CASSPLDRGRSGNTIYF
15 TRBJ1-6 . TRBV11-2 . TGTGCCAGCAGCTGGTCAGCAAATAATAATTCACCCCTCCACTTT CASSWSANNNSPLHF